The clone carrying this TCR beta chain was seen only a few times. Germline CDR1 is MNHGY and CDR2 is SAAAGT. This CDR3 is built from 15 residues. Between the trimmed V and J ends, which lost 6 bases and 6 bases, there was a span of 18 bases. The assay was immunoSEQ multiplex PCR, and TCRdb's table has in-frame clones only and misses some. The data contain some 3,200 clones, roughly a fifth of them seen just once; the ten biggest clones take up roughly 9%. The data stem from a study of sequential checkpoint blockade in melanoma. Study-level background: Some 22 patients had tumor biopsies before treatment and at week 13.

This sample's treatment: randomized to nivolumab then ipilimumab (arm A) or the reverse (arm B). The chain uses TRBV6-8 and TRBJ2-1, with a possible D match to TRBD1 (6 bases). The specimen was tumor tissue (inferred from file names), collected from a patient given nivolumab and ipilimumab in sequence. The receptor was derived from a human donor with melanoma. In nucleotides, the CDR3 is TGTGCCAGCAGGATAAGGTACAGGGATGCCAATGAGCAGTTCTTC. Its protein is CASRIRYRDANEQFF.